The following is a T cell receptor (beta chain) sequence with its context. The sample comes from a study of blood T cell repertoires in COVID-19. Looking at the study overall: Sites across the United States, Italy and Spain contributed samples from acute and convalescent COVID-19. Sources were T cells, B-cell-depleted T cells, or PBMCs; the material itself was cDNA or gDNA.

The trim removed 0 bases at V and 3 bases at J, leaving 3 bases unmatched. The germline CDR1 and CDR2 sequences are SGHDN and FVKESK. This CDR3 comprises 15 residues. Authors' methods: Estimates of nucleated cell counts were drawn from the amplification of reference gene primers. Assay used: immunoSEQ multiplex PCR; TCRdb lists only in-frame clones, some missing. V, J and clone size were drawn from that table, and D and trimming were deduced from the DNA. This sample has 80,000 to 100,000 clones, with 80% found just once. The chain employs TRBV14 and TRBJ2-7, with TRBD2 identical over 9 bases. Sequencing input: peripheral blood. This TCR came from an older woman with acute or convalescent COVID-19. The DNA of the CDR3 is TGTGCCAGCAGCCAAGAGGTAGCGGGAGACTACGAGCAGTACTTC. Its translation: CASSQEVAGDYEQYF.